These 13 T cell receptor beta chains were all obtained from the same sample, sequenced in a study of T cells in Graves' hyperthyroidism and ophthalmopathy (dated 2019 in TCRdb). Libraries were prepared through multiplex PCR. TCRdb records Illumina HiSeq 2000 as the sequencer. The TCR beta CDR3 regions were amplified from the RNA transcripts. The first round of RT-PCR for the TCR CDR3 was performed with the HTBI primer set and the Qiagen OneStep RT-PCR kit. In-frame beta chains were kept once TCRdb had trimmed the public reads at Q25 with fastp and called clones with MiXCR. Rows matching on CDR3 protein sequence are summarized as one entry with the most common DNA and genes. This sample lists a few hundred thousand distinct CDR3 sequences; roughly 13% were detected once. The top ten clones comprise 30% to 35% of the sample. Sequenced input: blood. These receptors originate from a woman aged 40 to 50 with Graves' ophthalmopathy.

In this sample, this clonotype turned up a few times. The chain employs TRBV5-6 and TRBJ1-2; D is perhaps TRBD1 (5 bases). CDR1 is SGHDT, CDR2 YYEEEE, per germline. V dropped 0 bases and J dropped 8 bases, with 14 bases sitting between them. The CDR3 has 14 residues. CDR3 DNA sequence: TGTGCCAGCAGCTTGGGGACACCTGCGTTGGGCTACACCTTC. Translation gives CASSLGTPALGYTF.

This clonotype has a count of ten or more. The chain has TRBV7-2 and TRBJ2-1; weak D call: TRBD2 (5 bases). The V and J ends lost 7 bases and 12 bases respectively, with 19 bases between them. Germline V gene sequence: CDR1 SGHTA, CDR2 FQGNSA. The CDR3 consists of 13 residues. The chain's CDR3 is CASNQKVGLSQFF. CDR3 sequence (DNA): TGTGCCAGCAATCAAAAAGTTGGACTCTCGCAGTTCTTC.

V is TRBV14 and J is TRBJ1-2; D is unclear. The CDR3 sequence is 15 residues long. Germline loops: CDR1 SGHDN, CDR2 FVKESK. V was trimmed by 0 bases and J by 7 bases, leaving 15 bases between them. The CDR3, as DNA: TGTGCCAGCAGCCAAGACCGTCGGGGAAACGGTGGCTACACCTTC. Translating it yields CASSQDRRGNGGYTF.

V usage is TRBV6-6 and J usage is TRBJ1-1; D is unresolved. The germline gives CDR1 MNHNY, CDR2 SVGAGI (reference sequence). Trimming pared 0 bases from V and 2 bases from J, leaving 13 bases between. The CDR3 contains 16 residues. The CDR3 region has the DNA TGTGCCAGCAGTTACTCGTGGCGGGCAGACAACACTGAAGCTTTCTTT. This translates into CASSYSWRADNTEAFF.

This clonotype occurred many times. The chain has TRBV12-5 and TRBJ2-2; D unresolved. Germline loops: CDR1 LGHNT, CDR2 FRNRAP. This CDR3 is built from 16 residues. The germline V and J ends were trimmed by 1 base and 4 bases, with 13 bases remaining between them. The CDR3 region has the DNA TGTGCTAGTGGTTTGGCACGGGTTGGTGGCACCGGGGAGCTGTTTTTT. Encoded protein: CASGLARVGGTGELFF.

This clonotype was observed many times. This chain uses TRBV6-1 with TRBJ1-1, with D perhaps TRBD1 (5 bases). Per germline, CDR1 MNHNS and CDR2 SASEGT. V lost 7 bases to trimming and J lost 0 bases, with 18 bases between them. The CDR3 is made up of 16 amino acids. CDR3 sequence reads: CASTPGRGPMNTEAFF. The CDR3, as DNA: TGTGCCAGCACCCCAGGGAGAGGGCCGATGAACACTGAAGCTTTCTTT.

The chain couples TRBV7-9 to TRBJ2-3; 8 bases align to TRBD1. Germline loops: CDR1 SEHNR, CDR2 FQNEAQ (reference sequence). V shed 6 bases, J shed 5 bases, and the junction held 16 bases outside the gene matches. This CDR3 region has 17 residues. This CDR3 is CASRASPRTGLGDTQYF. As DNA, the CDR3 is TGTGCCAGCAGGGCCTCCCCCAGGACAGGGTTAGGAGATACGCAGTATTTT.

This clonotype was seen many times. The V call is TRBV20-1, the J call TRBJ2-1, with 11 bases identical to TRBD2. Losses at the gene ends were 5 bases for V and 7 bases for J; bases not matched to a gene: 10. In germline, CDR1 is DFQATT, CDR2 SNEGSKA (reference sequence). This CDR3 is 15 amino acids long. CDR3: CSAPKPTSGTNEQFF. In nucleotides, the CDR3 is TGCAGTGCTCCCAAGCCGACTAGCGGGACAAATGAGCAGTTCTTC.

This clonotype has ten or more counts. The DNA of the CDR3 is TGTGCCATCAGTGGAGGCAGGGTGTATGGCTACACCTTC. It yields the protein CAISGGRVYGYTF. V is TRBV10-3 and J is TRBJ1-2; TRBD1 might be the D (5 bases). Germline loops: CDR1 ENHRY, CDR2 SYGVKD. V was pared by 4 bases and J by 5 bases, with 11 bases between. The CDR3 covers 13 residues.

The V call is TRBV5-1, the J call TRBJ1-2, with a weak D call TRBD1 (6 bases). The germline CDR1 and CDR2 sequences are SGHRS and YFSETQ. V lost 5 bases, J lost 5 bases, and 19 bases lay in between. This CDR3 comprises 15 residues. The CDR3: CASSQAGPGAYGYTF. The CDR3 nucleotides read TGCGCCAGCAGTCAAGCAGGCCCGGGGGCTTATGGCTACACCTTC. Looking up the rest from reference TRBV5-1 and TRBJ1-2 gives the full variable domain: KAGVTQTPRYLIKTRGQQVTLSCSPISGHRSVSWYQQTPGQGLQFLFEYFSETQRNKGNFPGRFSGRQFSNSRSEMNVSTLELGDSALYLCASSQAGPGAYGYTFGSGTRLTVV.

This clonotype was detected only a few times. This sequence joins TRBV30 and TRBJ2-7; the D is unclear. This CDR3 comprises 16 residues. Deletions cut 3 bases from V and 2 bases from J, with 20 bases between. From germline, CDR1 is GTSNPN and CDR2 SVGIG (reference sequence). DNA for the CDR3: TGTGCCTGGAGCTCCAAAATTACAGTGGGTCCCTACGAGCAGTACTTC. Protein: CAWSSKITVGPYEQYF.

The rearrangement uses TRBV4-2 and TRBJ2-1; D may be TRBD2 (7 bases). V was cut by 3 bases and J by 0 bases, with 18 bases left in between. Germline values: CDR1 LGHNA, CDR2 YNFKEQ. The CDR3 consists of 18 residues. DNA of the CDR3: TGTGCCAGCAGCCAGAAGCGGGGACAACTGAGCTCCTACAATGAGCAGTTCTTC. This sequence encodes CASSQKRGQLSSYNEQFF.

This clonotype showed up many times. This chain uses TRBV20-1 with TRBJ1-5; 9 bases are a match to TRBD1. Germline CDR1 is DFQATT and CDR2 is SNEGSKA (reference sequence). The CDR3 has 14 amino acids. The V and J ends lost 4 bases and 4 bases, in that order; junction bases with no gene match: 5. CDR3 sequence: CSAIGTGPNQPQHF. For the CDR3, the DNA is TGCAGTGCTATCGGGACAGGGCCGAATCAGCCCCAGCATTTT.